These T cell receptor beta chains were read from a single sample in a study of OX40 agonist ivuxolimab in advanced cancers. Clones were read by immunoSEQ multiplex PCR, and TCRdb kept only the in-frame ones, dropping some. The data contain around 40,000 clones, about 88% of them seen just once; the ten biggest clones take up 9.5% to 13%. Source: CD4+ or CD8+ T cells sorted from blood, taken in a trial of the OX40 agonist ivuxolimab. These receptors all stem from an adult with an advanced solid tumor such as melanoma, head and neck, liver or kidney cancer. CDR3s include the opening cysteine and the closing phenylalanine or tryptophan. Fields, in order: CDR3 protein, CDR3 DNA, CDR3 length, V gene, clone size, D gene, J gene. D genes are given only for firm matches. Rows may omit the clone size; those that give it use once, few, many or a size class.

CASSEGIGSYEQYF TGTGCCAGCAGTGAAGGGATAGGCTCCTACGAGCAGTACTTC 14 TRBV6-1 NA NA TRBJ2-7
CASRFGTARNTIYF TGTGCCAGCAGGTTCGGGACAGCCAGAAACACCATATATTTT 14 TRBV28 NA TRBD1 TRBJ1-3
CSVEIVGTGGEGEQFF TGCAGCGTTGAAATTGTCGGGACAGGGGGCGAGGGTGAGCAGTTCTTC 16 TRBV29-1 once TRBD1 TRBJ2-1
CASSLSGRGEQYF TGTGCCAGCAGTTTATCGGGGCGGGGCGAGCAGTACTTC 13 TRBV28 NA NA TRBJ2-7
CATSRDLTGEAFF TGTGCCACCAGCAGAGATTTGACAGGGGAAGCTTTCTTT 13 TRBV15 NA TRBD1 TRBJ1-1
CASSSGTGSKPQHF TGTGCCAGCAGTTCCGGGACAGGGAGCAAGCCCCAGCATTTT 14 TRBV2 NA TRBD1 TRBJ1-5
CASSTADSNQPQHF TGTGCCAGCAGCACGGCCGACTCGAATCAGCCCCAGCATTTT 14 TRBV6-6 NA NA TRBJ1-5
CASRREQPQHF TGTGCCAGCCGCAGGGAACAGCCCCAGCATTTT 11 TRBV6-5 few NA TRBJ1-5
CASSFSGGDEKLFF TGTGCCAGCAGTTTCTCAGGGGGGGATGAAAAACTGTTTTTT 14 TRBV27 NA TRBD1 TRBJ1-4
CASSQDRRDRGQETQYF TGCGCCAGCAGCCAAGATCGAAGGGACAGGGGTCAAGAGACCCAGTACTTC 17 TRBV4-1 NA TRBD1 TRBJ2-5
CASSPQVNGYYTDTQYF TGTGCCAGCTCACCACAAGTAAACGGATACTACACAGATACGCAGTATTTT 17 TRBV18 NA NA TRBJ2-3
CASSWRDSGAYTEAFF TGTGCCAGCAGCTGGAGGGATTCGGGGGCTTACACTGAAGCTTTCTTT 16 TRBV5-6 few NA TRBJ1-1
CAIAGTVPSTEAFF TGTGCCATAGCCGGGACGGTCCCCTCTACTGAAGCTTTCTTT 14 TRBV10-3 NA NA TRBJ1-1
CASSLGQIYGYTF TGTGCCAGCAGCTTAGGACAGATCTATGGCTACACCTTC 13 TRBV7-2 NA NA TRBJ1-2
CASSRQAPQETQYF TGTGCCAGTAGTAGACAGGCCCCTCAAGAGACCCAGTACTTC 14 TRBV19 NA NA TRBJ2-5
CASSGSIGQPQHF TGTGCCAGCAGCGGGAGTATCGGTCAGCCCCAGCATTTT 13 TRBV5-4 NA NA TRBJ1-5
CASSVAGLNHNEQFF TGTGCCAGCAGCGTAGCCGGCCTGAACCACAATGAGCAGTTCTTC 15 TRBV9 NA NA TRBJ2-1
CASSLGTHEAFF TGTGCCAGCAGCTTGGGGACGCACGAAGCTTTCTTT 12 TRBV5-6 NA NA TRBJ1-1
CASTHYNEQFF TGTGCCAGCACCCACTACAATGAGCAGTTCTTC 11 TRBV27 NA NA TRBJ2-1
CASSVGTGEEGNIQYF TGTGCCAGCAGCGTAGGGACAGGGGAAGAGGGAAACATTCAGTACTTC 16 TRBV9 NA TRBD1 TRBJ2-4
CASSSEGGTGELFF TGTGCCAGCAGCTCCGAGGGGGGCACCGGGGAGCTGTTTTTT 14 TRBV7-6 NA NA TRBJ2-2
CASSVDPHYEQYF TGTGCCAGCAGCGTAGACCCCCATTACGAGCAGTACTTC 13 TRBV9 once NA TRBJ2-7
CASSSGQEDPYEQYF TGTGCCAGTAGTTCAGGACAGGAGGACCCCTACGAGCAGTACTTC 15 TRBV19 NA TRBD1 TRBJ2-7
CAGGAGGNEQYF TGTGCCGGGGGGGCAGGGGGCAACGAGCAGTACTTC 12 TRBV30 NA NA TRBJ2-7